A selection of T cell receptor beta chains follows, all from one sample in a study of blood T cells in healthy people across ages. TCRdb itself ran the 5' RACE reads through MiXCR, one entry per CDR3 protein. The data show 1,100,000 or so distinct CDR3 sequences, around 45% seen once. Sequencing was carried out using blood. The source of these receptors is a woman aged 55-69 years in good health. CDR3s include the opening cysteine and the closing phenylalanine or tryptophan. Fields, in order: CDR3 length, V gene, D gene, J gene, clone size, CDR3 protein, CDR3 DNA. The D gene is left open where the match is weak. The size of a clone is reported for some rows only, either as once, few or many, or as a class for expanded clones.

17,TRBV18,TRBD2,TRBJ2-7,NA,CASSPRTSGRGTYEQYF,TGTGCCAGCTCACCACGCACTAGCGGGAGGGGGACCTACGAGCAGTACTTC
18,TRBV3-1,NA,TRBJ2-4,few,CASSQDLERRGAKNIQYF,TGTGCCAGCAGCCAAGATCTTGAGCGGAGGGGAGCCAAAAACATTCAGTACTTC
14,TRBV27,TRBD1,TRBJ1-2,few,CASSSTGGWYGYTF,TGTGCCAGCAGTTCCACAGGGGGATGGTATGGCTACACCTTC
16,TRBV11-2,NA,TRBJ2-1,NA,CASSYLRGGLGDEQFF,TGTGCCAGCAGTTATTTAAGGGGGGGCCTCGGCGATGAGCAGTTCTTC
15,TRBV12-3/TRBV12-4,TRBD1,TRBJ2-5,few,CASSPIIQGRETQYF,TGTGCCAGCAGTCCAATCATACAGGGGAGAGAGACCCAGTACTTC
15,TRBV20-1,TRBD2,TRBJ2-3,few,CSARDSGPSTDTQYF,TGCAGTGCTAGAGATAGCGGGCCCTCCACAGATACGCAGTATTTT
19,TRBV9,TRBD2,TRBJ2-6,NA,CASSPQPGLAYSGANVLTF,TGTGCCAGCAGCCCCCAACCGGGACTAGCGTACTCTGGGGCCAACGTCCTGACTTTC
15,TRBV20-1,TRBD1,TRBJ2-5,few,CSARDRQGDRETQYF,TGCAGTGCTAGGGATCGACAGGGCGACCGGGAGACCCAGTACTTC
12,TRBV2,NA,TRBJ2-7,NA,CASSVVAHEQYF,TGTGCCAGCAGTGTTGTAGCTCACGAGCAGTACTTC
16,TRBV6-6,NA,TRBJ2-7,NA,CACSPTRPESSYEQYF,TGTGCCTGCAGTCCGACTAGACCGGAGAGCTCCTACGAGCAGTACTTC
15,TRBV2,NA,TRBJ2-7,NA,CASSDIGPGVYEQYF,TGTGCCAGCAGTGACATCGGTCCGGGGGTCTACGAGCAGTACTTC
15,TRBV5-1,NA,TRBJ1-1,NA,CASSLDSPRRTEAFF,TGCGCCAGCAGCTTGGATAGCCCGAGGAGGACTGAAGCTTTCTTT
15,TRBV29-1,TRBD2,TRBJ2-1,few,CSVRLAGDPNNEQFF,TGCAGCGTTAGGCTAGCGGGAGACCCTAACAATGAGCAGTTCTTC
19,TRBV27,TRBD1,TRBJ2-4,few,CASSSRTGISTTAKNIQYF,TGTGCCAGCAGTTCCCGGACAGGGATAAGCACCACAGCCAAAAACATTCAGTACTTC
14,TRBV5-1,NA,TRBJ1-1,NA,CASSPTGFPGEAFF,TGCGCCAGCAGCCCAACAGGGTTCCCTGGTGAAGCTTTCTTT
16,TRBV6-4,TRBD1,TRBJ2-3,few,CASSDSQGAPSWTQYF,TGTGCCAGCAGTGACTCTCAGGGGGCGCCTTCGTGGACGCAGTATTTT
18,TRBV5-6,TRBD2,TRBJ2-6,once,CASCWGTSGYSGANVLTF,TGTGCCAGCTGCTGGGGGACTAGCGGCTACTCTGGGGCCAACGTCCTGACTTTC
15,TRBV10-3,TRBD1,TRBJ1-5,few,CAIKPGQGFNQPQHF,TGTGCCATCAAGCCGGGACAGGGGTTTAATCAGCCCCAGCATTTT
15,TRBV7-9,TRBD2,TRBJ2-3,few,CAGSGTSGFTDTQYF,TGTGCCGGCAGCGGGACTAGCGGATTCACAGATACGCAGTATTTT
14,TRBV27,NA,TRBJ2-3,once,CASSLLGGAGEKYF,TGTGCCAGCAGTTTATTAGGCGGGGCCGGGGAAAAGTATTTT
14,TRBV15,TRBD1,TRBJ2-3,few,CATSTDRGLDTQYF,TGTGCCACCAGCACGGACAGGGGCTTAGATACGCAGTATTTT
14,TRBV6-2/TRBV6-3,TRBD2,TRBJ2-7,few,CASRESGSSYEQYF,TGTGCCAGCAGGGAGAGCGGGAGCTCCTACGAGCAGTACTTC
11,TRBV2,TRBD2,TRBJ2-3,NA,CASKGGDTQYF,TGTGCCAGCAAGGGAGGGGATACGCAGTATTTT
15,TRBV4-2,TRBD1,TRBJ2-1,NA,CASSQEGTGSYEQFF,TGTGCCAGCAGCCAAGAGGGGACAGGGAGCTACGAGCAGTTCTTC
14,TRBV6-1,NA,TRBJ2-4,few,CASSEQLDGNIQYF,TGTGCCAGCAGTGAACAACTAGATGGGAACATTCAGTACTTC
14,TRBV5-1,TRBD2,TRBJ2-1,few,CASSLSGRGDEQFF,TGCGCCAGCAGCTTGAGCGGGAGAGGCGATGAGCAGTTCTTC
17,TRBV20-1,TRBD2,TRBJ2-5,few,CSARGPGLAGPQETQYF,TGCAGTGCTAGAGGGCCTGGATTAGCGGGACCCCAAGAGACCCAGTACTTC
17,TRBV6-5,TRBD1,TRBJ2-7,NA,CASSYTLPGTGAYEQYF,TGTGCCAGCAGTTATACTTTACCCGGGACAGGGGCCTACGAGCAGTACTTC
13,TRBV29-1,NA,TRBJ2-5,NA,CSLTRVYQETQYF,TGCAGCCTTACCAGAGTTTACCAAGAGACCCAGTACTTC
16,TRBV29-1,NA,TRBJ2-1,NA,CSVEGPAYDSYNEQFF,TGCAGCGTTGAAGGCCCCGCGTACGACTCCTACAATGAGCAGTTCTTC
15,TRBV7-2,NA,TRBJ2-2,NA,CASSQWGEPAGELFF,TGTGCCAGCAGCCAATGGGGGGAACCGGCCGGGGAGCTGTTTTTT
15,TRBV4-1,TRBD2,TRBJ2-3,few,CASSQALAGVDTQYF,TGCGCCAGCAGCCAAGCTCTAGCGGGCGTAGATACGCAGTATTTT
15,TRBV20-1,NA,TRBJ1-2,few,CSARNYRANNYGYTF,TGCAGTGCTAGAAATTACAGGGCCAATAACTATGGCTACACCTTC
15,TRBV6-6,TRBD1,TRBJ1-1,NA,CASSAAGGKNTEAFF,TGTGCCAGCAGTGCCGCAGGGGGGAAGAACACTGAAGCTTTCTTT
14,TRBV20-1,TRBD2,TRBJ2-7,few,CSAHKREGTNEQYF,TGCAGTGCCCATAAGCGGGAGGGTACGAACGAGCAGTACTTC
13,TRBV29-1,TRBD1,TRBJ1-2,few,CSVGGTGGFGYTF,TGCAGCGTTGGTGGGACAGGGGGTTTTGGCTACACCTTC
14,TRBV3-1,TRBD2,TRBJ2-5,NA,CASSALAGVETQYF,TGTGCCAGCAGCGCGCTAGCGGGAGTTGAGACCCAGTACTTC